Below, 24 T cell receptor beta chains from the same sample are listed, as sequenced in a study of blood T cell repertoires in COVID-19. Profiling relied on immunoSEQ multiplex PCR, and the TCRdb table lists in-frame clones only, not all of them. Among about 110,000 clones listed, more than 65% were seen once. Specimen: peripheral blood. Receptors originate from a woman aged 80 or older with acute or convalescent COVID-19.

The rearrangement joins TRBV5-5 to TRBJ1-1, with a tentative D call TRBD1 (6 bases). This CDR3 has 15 amino acids. Germline lookup yields CDR1 SGHKS and CDR2 YYEKEE (reference sequence). Trimming cost V 6 bases and J 3 bases, with 18 bases left between them. CDR3 region: CASNIIITGYTEAFF. CDR3 bases: TGTGCCAGCAACATAATAATAACAGGGTACACTGAAGCTTTCTTT.

The chain is built from TRBV6-5 and TRBJ2-3; 9 bases align to TRBD2. The germline CDR1 and CDR2 sequences are MNHEY and SVGAGI. V shed 5 bases and J 2 bases; nucleotides not matched to a gene: 5. CDR3 length equals 15 residues. The DNA for the CDR3 is TGTGCCAGCAGTCGGCTAGCGGGATTCACAGATACGCAGTATTTT. This translates into CASSRLAGFTDTQYF.

The chain joins TRBV2 to TRBJ2-1; tentative D call: TRBD1 (5 bases). This CDR3 comprises 14 residues. The germline V gene encodes CDR1 SNHLY and CDR2 FYNNEI. V was pared by 3 bases and J by 7 bases, with 13 bases between. CDR3 nucleotides: TGTGCCAGCAGTGAGCTACTGGGGCAAAATGAGCAGTTCTTC. Amino acids: CASSELLGQNEQFF.

The chain combines TRBV28 with TRBJ2-7; 8 nucleotides match TRBD2. The germline gives CDR1 MDHEN, CDR2 SYDVKM. This CDR3 is built from 19 residues. The V segment lost 1 base and the J segment 5 bases; nucleotides outside the gene matches: 19. The CDR3 DNA follows: TGTGCCAGCAGTTTATTAGGTGGGTCGGGCGGGGGGAGTATCGACGAGCAGTACTTC. As protein: CASSLLGGSGGGSIDEQYF.

This sequence joins TRBV29-1 and TRBJ2-1, with 12 bases fitting TRBD2. Losses at the gene ends were 5 bases for V and 15 bases for J; bases not matched to a gene: 5. The CDR3 covers 11 residues. Germline CDR1 reads SQVTM; CDR2 reads ANQGSEA. CDR3 sequence (DNA): TGCAGCGTTCCCCTAGCGGGGGGGTGGTTCTTC. Its protein is CSVPLAGGWFF.

This rearrangement joins TRBV4-2 to TRBJ2-1; 8 bases are shared with TRBD1. V dropped 0 bases and J dropped 7; count of bases not matched to a gene: 5. This CDR3 has 15 amino acids. Germline loops: CDR1 LGHNA, CDR2 YNFKEQ. As DNA, the CDR3 is TGTGCCAGCAGCCAAGATCCGGACAGGGAAAATGAGCAGTTCTTC. It encodes CASSQDPDRENEQFF.

The rearrangement links TRBV5-1 to TRBJ1-5; 12 nucleotides align to TRBD1. The germline V gene encodes CDR1 SGHRS and CDR2 YFSETQ. The CDR3 totals 16 residues. V shed 5 bases and J 6 bases; nucleotides not matched to a gene: 9. CDR3 bases: TGCGCCAGCAGTCCCGGGACAGGGGGCGCGGTTCAGCCCCAGCATTTT. As protein: CASSPGTGGAVQPQHF.

The J gene is TRBJ1-2, the V gene TRBV4-2; D remains ambiguous. V lost 3 bases and J 8 bases, leaving 19 bases between the germline ends. This CDR3 contains 15 residues. Germline CDR1 is LGHNA and CDR2 is YNFKEQ. The DNA for the CDR3 is TGTGCCAGCAGCCAGGCCCGGGATCCAAAGCAGGGCTACACCTTC. It translates to CASSQARDPKQGYTF.

V and J are TRBV11-2 and TRBJ2-1; TRBD2 aligns across 11 bases. From germline, CDR1 is SGHAT and CDR2 FQNNGV. The trim removed 4 bases at V and 0 bases at J, leaving 11 bases unmatched. This CDR3 has 19 residues. CDR3: CASSSPGLAEEDSYNEQFF. The CDR3 DNA reads TGTGCCAGCAGCTCTCCGGGACTAGCGGAGGAGGACTCCTACAATGAGCAGTTCTTC.

The chain recombines TRBV4-2 with TRBJ2-2, with D maybe TRBD1 (5 bases). There are 15 residues in the CDR3. Per germline, CDR1 LGHNA and CDR2 YNFKEQ. Trimming removed 0 bases from V and 5 bases from J, with 10 bases in between. CDR3 sequence (DNA): TGTGCCAGCAGCCAAGATGGGGCAGGGACCGGGGAGCTGTTTTTT. It specifies CASSQDGAGTGELFF.

V gene TRBV5-1 combines with J gene TRBJ1-1; tentatively, D is TRBD1 (6 bases). The germline V and J ends were trimmed by 0 bases and 2 bases, with 11 bases remaining between them. The CDR3 spans 15 residues. The germline V gene has CDR1 SGHRS and CDR2 YFSETQ. CDR3 in amino acids: CASSLGTDLNTEAFF. The CDR3 bases are TGCGCCAGCAGCTTGGGGACAGACCTTAACACTGAAGCTTTCTTT.

A few counts support this clone. The chain recombines TRBV5-6 with TRBJ2-3; maybe TRBD1 (5 bases). Germline CDR1 reads SGHDT; CDR2 reads YYEEEE. V was pared by 4 bases and J by 5 bases, with 11 bases between. The CDR3 is 13 amino acids. CDR3 sequence reads: CASSRNRGDTQYF. DNA for the CDR3: TGTGCCAGCAGCCGTAATAGGGGAGATACGCAGTATTTT.

The rearrangement links TRBV30 to TRBJ2-7; TRBD1 aligns across 7 bases. Germline V gives CDR1 GTSNPN, CDR2 SVGIG (reference sequence). The CDR3 totals 13 residues. Trimming took 3 bases from V and 3 from J; bases not matched to a gene: 5. As DNA, the CDR3 is TGTGCCTGGAGAGACAGGGCCAGCTACGAGCAGTACTTC. It yields the protein CAWRDRASYEQYF. Drawing the rest from reference TRBV30 and TRBJ2-7, the complete variable domain is SQTIHQWPATLVQPVGSPLSLECTVEGTSNPNLYWYRQAAGRGLQLLFYSVGIGQISSEVPQNLSASRPQDRQFILSSKKLLLSDSGFYLCAWRDRASYEQYFGPGTRLTVT.

The chain has TRBV4-3 and TRBJ1-3, with D unclear. This CDR3 is built from 15 residues. The V end was cut by 0 bases, the J end by 2 bases, with 8 bases between. Germline V gene lookup returns CDR1 LGHNA and CDR2 YSLEER. Here the CDR3 reads CASSQEGGTGNTIYF. The CDR3 DNA sequence: TGCGCCAGCAGCCAAGAGGGAGGGACTGGAAACACCATATATTTT.

This clone was picked up a small number of times. V is TRBV7-2 and J is TRBJ1-2; 8 nucleotides agree with TRBD1. The CDR3 extends over 13 amino acids. CDR1 and CDR2 (germline): SGHTA, FQGNSA. The V gene end was trimmed by 4 bases and the J gene end by 5 bases; junction bases not matched to a gene: 3. The CDR3, as DNA: TGTGCCAGCAGCTCCCGACAGGGGTATGGCTACACCTTC. Residues: CASSSRQGYGYTF.

This rearrangement joins TRBV27 to TRBJ1-1; weak D call: TRBD1 (5 bases). This CDR3 has 14 residues. CDR1 and CDR2 from the germline V gene are MNHEY and SMNVEV (reference sequence). Trimming cost V 8 bases and J 1 base, with 14 bases left between them. This CDR3 reads CASRLGQPNTEAFF. Written as DNA, the CDR3 is TGTGCCAGCCGACTTGGACAACCGAACACTGAAGCTTTCTTT.

V gene TRBV30 combines with J gene TRBJ1-1; D is uncertain. The germline V gene encodes CDR1 GTSNPN and CDR2 SVGIG (reference sequence). The V and J ends lost 3 bases and 3 bases respectively, with 5 bases between them. The CDR3 runs 11 residues. CDR3 sequence: CAWSHYTEAFF. The CDR3 bases are TGTGCCTGGAGCCACTACACTGAAGCTTTCTTT.

The chain couples TRBV6-5 to TRBJ1-4, with D hard to call. V lost 2 bases and J 0 bases, leaving 7 bases between the germline ends. The CDR3 loop spans 15 amino acids. Germline V gives CDR1 MNHEY, CDR2 SVGAGI. The chain's CDR3 is CASSYLRATNEKLFF. The CDR3 DNA sequence: TGTGCCAGCAGTTACCTACGAGCAACTAATGAAAAACTGTTTTTT.

The J gene is TRBJ1-3, the V gene TRBV28, with D possibly TRBD1 on 5 matching bases. The CDR3 is 13 amino acids. Germline V lookup: CDR1 MDHEN, CDR2 SYDVKM. V lost 10 bases and J 3 bases, leaving 13 bases between the germline ends. Here the CDR3 DNA reads TGTGCCATCCAGGGTGTTAATGGAAACACCATATATTTT. It is translated as CAIQGVNGNTIYF.

This clone has just a few counts. The chain employs TRBV7-2 and TRBJ2-7, with TRBD1 identical over 7 bases. The CDR3 runs to 14 residues. Germline CDR1 and CDR2: SGHTA and FQGNSA. V shed 1 base and J 2 bases; nucleotides not matched to a gene: 2. Here the CDR3 reads CASSLEGQTYEQYF. The CDR3 DNA reads TGTGCCAGCAGCTTAGAGGGACAGACCTACGAGCAGTACTTC.

This clone was recorded a few times. The gene calls are TRBV4-1 and TRBJ2-2; 7 nucleotides match TRBD2. This CDR3 is 15 amino acids long. The germline V gene encodes CDR1 MGHRA and CDR2 YSYEKL. V lost 4 bases and J lost 6; bases outside the gene matches: 8. DNA of the CDR3: TGCGCCAGCAGCCTGCGGGAGCCGGTTCCCGGGGAGCTGTTTTTT. Translated: CASSLREPVPGELFF.

This clone was seen a single time. This chain links TRBV4-1 with TRBJ2-7, with D possibly TRBD1 on 5 matching bases. Trimming shortened V by 4 bases and J by 2 bases, and 18 bases separated the two germline ends. The CDR3 spans 16 residues. Per germline, CDR1 MGHRA and CDR2 YSYEKL. The CDR3 protein is CASSPQQVRAAYEQYF. For the CDR3, the DNA is TGCGCCAGCAGCCCCCAGCAGGTCAGGGCGGCCTACGAGCAGTACTTC.

This chain links TRBV6-5 with TRBJ2-1, with a tentative D call TRBD1 (6 bases). V was clipped by 4 bases and J by 10 bases, with 11 bases between them. The germline V gene has CDR1 MNHEY and CDR2 SVGAGI. The CDR3 contains 12 residues. Here the CDR3 reads CASSSAGTEQFF. CDR3 sequence (DNA): TGTGCCAGCAGTTCCGCCGGGACAGAGCAGTTCTTC.

The CDR3 sequence: CASSIEGTGGFYGYTF. In nucleotides, the CDR3 is TGTGCCAGTAGTATAGAGGGGACAGGGGGCTTCTATGGCTACACCTTC. The chain couples TRBV19 to TRBJ1-2; 12 positions match TRBD1. The CDR3 contains 16 residues. Germline trimming cut 0 bases from V and 4 bases from J; bases unmatched to any gene: 3. Germline loops: CDR1 LNHDA, CDR2 SQIVND (reference sequence).